This entry lists 23 T cell receptor beta chains sequenced from one sample in a study of metastatic and nonmetastatic thyroid tumors. From the PCR reads, TCRdb re-called clones with MiXCR. The table includes some 45,000 clones, around 15% detected once. Treatment of any kind had been given to no patient before thyroid surgery. Sequencing input: blood. Every receptor here comes from a female donor with papillary thyroid cancer or a benign thyroid nodule (not recorded which). Some clones in this sample may be carry-over from other donors' samples.

This clone was detected a few times. This chain links TRBV2 with TRBJ2-3, with D possibly TRBD2 on 5 matching bases. V lost 6 bases, J lost 2 bases, and 15 bases lay in between. CDR3 size: 15 residues. Germline V gene lookup returns CDR1 SNHLY and CDR2 FYNNEI. This CDR3 reads CASSVDSVFTDTQYF. CDR3 nucleotides: TGTGCCAGCAGCGTAGATAGCGTGTTCACAGATACGCAGTATTTT.

Many counts were recorded for this clone. The V and J genes are TRBV5-1 and TRBJ2-3; TRBD2 matches 10 bases. The germline V gene encodes CDR1 SGHRS and CDR2 YFSETQ. V lost 1 base and J lost 4; bases outside the gene matches: 6. CDR3 size: 16 residues. The CDR3 DNA follows: TGCGCCAGCAGCTTGTCAAGCGGGAGGGCCCCAGATACGCAGTATTTT. Residues: CASSLSSGRAPDTQYF.

J is TRBJ2-7 and V is TRBV4-1, with 10 bases matching TRBD1. The CDR3 runs 15 residues. Germline V gives CDR1 MGHRA, CDR2 YSYEKL. Germline trimming cut 1 base from V and 5 bases from J; bases unmatched to any gene: 5. The CDR3 is CASSQVGDRGHEQYF. CDR3 sequence (DNA): TGCGCCAGCAGCCAAGTGGGGGACAGGGGCCACGAGCAGTACTTC.

This clone was seen ten or more times. This chain connects TRBV6-6 to TRBJ2-4; D tentatively reads TRBD1 or TRBD2 (5 bases each). Germline loops: CDR1 MNHNY, CDR2 SVGAGI (reference sequence). V lost 2 bases and J lost 1, with 12 bases in between. The CDR3 is 16 amino acids. The CDR3 DNA reads as TGTGCCAGCAGTTACCGGGGCGTTGGGGCCAAAAACATTCAGTACTTC. Translating gives CASSYRGVGAKNIQYF.

The chain recombines TRBV30 with TRBJ2-3; the D is unclear. Germline assignment: CDR1 GTSNPN and CDR2 SVGIG (reference sequence). This CDR3 region has 10 residues. The V end was cut by 5 bases, the J end by 11 bases, with 11 bases between. CDR3 nucleotides: TGTGCCTGGGGCATGGAGCTGCAGTATTTT. Translating gives CAWGMELQYF.

This clone was recorded many times. A much larger clone lies one base from this, so it may be a read error. CDR3 amino acids: CAAKTGTGIAFF. CDR3 DNA sequence: TGTGCCGCCAAAACCGGGACAGGGATAGCTTTCTTT. The genes are TRBV6-9 and TRBJ1-1; TRBD1 aligns across 9 bases. The CDR3 runs 12 residues. V was pared by 11 bases and J by 10 bases, with 11 bases of the junction left unmatched. Germline values: CDR1 MNHGY, CDR2 SVAAGI.

This clone was seen at least ten times. V is TRBV6-1 and J is TRBJ1-4; 9 nucleotides line up with TRBD1. V lost 6 bases and J lost 9; bases outside the gene matches: 8. The CDR3 contains 14 residues. Germline V gene sequence: CDR1 MNHNS, CDR2 SASEGT. The CDR3 is CASSQQGQGQKLFF. CDR3 DNA: TGTGCCAGCAGCCAACAAGGACAGGGGCAAAAACTGTTTTTT.

This clone was detected only a few times. The rearrangement joins TRBV12-3 or TRBV12-4 to TRBJ2-1; 7 bases are a match to TRBD2. The CDR3 loop spans 14 amino acids. Unmatched junction bases numbered 12, after V lost 8 bases and J lost 8 bases. The CDR3 bases are TGTGCCAGCCGTCTGATTTGGACTAGTGATGAGCAGTTCTTC. Translated, it gives CASRLIWTSDEQFF.

This clone came up many times. V gene TRBV6-5 combines with J gene TRBJ1-5; D gene uncertain. The CDR3 totals 14 residues. Looked up from germline, CDR1 is MNHEY and CDR2 is SVGAGI. Trimming removed 2 bases at V and 3 bases at J, with 8 bases between. The CDR3 DNA sequence: TGTGCCAGCAGTTACGCTGCCCTCAATCAGCCCCAGCATTTT. Its translation: CASSYAALNQPQHF.

By its share, this clone is medium-sized. The rearrangement uses TRBV6-1 and TRBJ2-3; TRBD2 agrees at 7 bases. Per the germline V gene, CDR1 is MNHNS and CDR2 is SASEGT. Trimming cost V 5 bases and J 6 bases; bases outside gene matches: 5. The CDR3 totals 13 residues. The CDR3 region is CASSPTSPDTQYF. As DNA, the CDR3 is TGTGCCAGCAGTCCGACTAGCCCTGATACGCAGTATTTT.

A note on this clone: One base away lies a much larger clone, so this may be a sequencing read error. No conserved phenylalanine or tryptophan is present at the end of the CDR3, so a read error is the likely explanation. This sequence joins TRBV7-9 and TRBJ1-2; 8 bases agree with TRBD1. CDR1 is SEHNR and CDR2 is FQNEAQ in the germline V gene (reference sequence). CDR3 size: 14 residues. This chain's CDR3 is CASSLGDRNYDYTI. The DNA of the CDR3 is TGTGCCAGCAGCTTAGGGGACAGGAACTATGACTACACCATC.

In its sample, this clone was seen a few times. The chain recombines TRBV28 with TRBJ2-2, with D possibly being TRBD1 or TRBD2 (5 bases each). Trimming left V 2 bases short and J 14 bases short, with 18 bases between. The CDR3 contains 14 residues. Germline V gene data show CDR1 as MDHEN and CDR2 as SYDVKM. The CDR3 sequence: CASSLQDGTVDLFF. CDR3 sequence (DNA): TGTGCCAGCAGTTTACAGGATGGGACCGTGGATCTGTTTTTT.

About this clone: At one of its ends the junction is not consistent with the germline gene, which may arise from a read error. The V gene is TRBV6-1, the J gene TRBJ2-7; D unresolved. Germline V gives CDR1 MNHNS, CDR2 SASEGT. The CDR3 runs to 14 residues. CDR3: CSSSTVASSYEQYF. The CDR3 DNA is TGCTCCAGTTCAACAGTGGCGAGCTCCTACGAGCAGTACTTC.

The rearrangement uses TRBV28 and TRBJ2-7, with D hard to call. V was cut by 6 bases and J by 3 bases, with 9 bases left in between. The CDR3 extends over 12 amino acids. Looked up from germline, CDR1 is MDHEN and CDR2 is SYDVKM. In DNA, the CDR3 is TGTGCCAGCAGCCCCCTGGACTACGAGCAGTACTTC. Translated: CASSPLDYEQYF. Variable domain in full (rest from reference TRBV28 and TRBJ2-7): DVKVTQSSRYLVKRTGEKVFLECVQDMDHENMFWYRQDPGLGLRLIYFSYDVKMKEKGDIPEGYSVSREKKERFSLILESASTNQTSMYLCASSPLDYEQYFGPGTRLTVT.

In this sample, this clone turned up many times. The J gene is TRBJ2-1, the V gene TRBV5-4; unclear D gene. V was shortened by 4 bases and J by 9 bases, with 11 bases between the two germline ends. The germline CDR1 and CDR2 sequences are SGHNT and YYREEE (reference sequence). This CDR3 has 12 amino acids. CDR3 nucleotides: TGTGCCAGCAGCCGCGAAGTTAGTGAGCAGTTCTTC. Its translation is CASSREVSEQFF.

This clone has more than one count but fewer than ten. The chain joins TRBV9 to TRBJ2-3, with D perhaps assigned TRBD1 or TRBD2 (6 bases each). V shed 0 bases and J shed 6 bases, with 17 bases lying between them. This CDR3 has 16 residues. Germline loops: CDR1 SGDLS, CDR2 YYNGEE. This CDR3 reads CASSVGDGGPSDTQYF. The CDR3 DNA follows: TGTGCCAGCAGCGTAGGCGACGGGGGCCCAAGTGATACGCAGTATTTT.

This clone was counted at least ten times. CDR3 DNA sequence: TGTGCCTGGAGTACATTCTTTGATCAGCCCCAGCATTTT. This encodes CAWSTFFDQPQHF. The rearrangement links TRBV30 to TRBJ1-5; no firm D call. CDR1 GTSNPN and CDR2 SVGIG come from the germline V gene (reference sequence). V was cut by 2 bases and J by 5 bases, with 10 bases left in between. This CDR3 region has 13 residues.

This clone was recorded at least ten times. The genes are TRBV7-2 and TRBJ2-1; either TRBD1 or TRBD2 may supply D (5 bases each). The V end lost 5 bases, the J end lost 4 bases, and 15 bases lay between the germline ends. This CDR3 is 15 amino acids long. Germline values: CDR1 SGHTA, CDR2 FQGNSA. As DNA, the CDR3 is TGTGCCAGCAGCCCAGTGGGGACCGAGTACAATGAGCAGTTCTTC. This codes for CASSPVGTEYNEQFF.

The V call is TRBV9, the J call TRBJ2-3, with 9 positions matching TRBD2. Germline V gene data show CDR1 as SGDLS and CDR2 as YYNGEE. Unmatched junction bases numbered 5, after V lost 4 bases and J lost 5 bases. The CDR3 extends over 14 amino acids. CDR3 nucleotides: TGTGCCAGCAGCCCTCAACTAGCGGGAGATACGCAGTATTTT. Protein product: CASSPQLAGDTQYF.

Ten or more counts support this clone. The V gene is TRBV12-3 or TRBV12-4, the J gene TRBJ1-1; no reliable D call. The CDR3 runs 12 residues. V gave up 3 bases and J gave up 4 bases, with 6 bases separating them. The CDR3 bases are TGTGCCAGCAGTTTTGGCCCCACTGAAGCTTTCTTT. Residues: CASSFGPTEAFF.

This clone has at least ten counts. J is TRBJ2-1 and V is TRBV24-1; 11 bases are a match to TRBD2. CDR1 is KGHDR and CDR2 is SFDVKD in the germline V gene. The CDR3 is 17 residues long. V shed 2 bases, J shed 3 bases, and the junction held 5 bases outside the gene matches. The CDR3 is CATSDSTSGASYNEQFF. The CDR3 DNA sequence: TGTGCCACCAGTGATTCGACTAGCGGGGCAAGCTACAATGAGCAGTTCTTC.

The CDR3 DNA follows: TGTGCCAGCAGTTTGGGGGGGCTCGGCTATGGCTACACCTTC. Its translation: CASSLGGLGYGYTF. The chain recombines TRBV28 with TRBJ1-2, with a tentative D call TRBD1 (6 bases). Looked up from germline, CDR1 is MDHEN and CDR2 is SYDVKM. Deletions cut 3 bases from V and 4 bases from J, with 12 bases between. This CDR3 comprises 14 residues.

This clone came up a few times. The chain couples TRBV6-1 to TRBJ1-6; D remains ambiguous. The ends were cut back, 3 bases at V and 8 bases at J, with 5 bases in the middle. Germline loops: CDR1 MNHNS, CDR2 SASEGT. This CDR3 contains 12 residues. CDR3 nucleotides: TGTGCCAGCAGTGATTGGGATTCACCCCTCCACTTT. This translates into CASSDWDSPLHF.